This TCR beta chain was profiled in a study of shared clonotypes between healthy human individuals. On the study more broadly: The plates for each donor numbered three CD4 naive, three CD4 memory, two CD8 naive and one CD8 memory.

Whole-study results and caveats: Naive subsets usually exceeded memory subsets in estimated richness.

Details on this clone: Its antigen remains unknown.

V lost 0 bases and J 1 base, leaving 19 bases between the germline ends. Germline V gives CDR1 SGHNT, CDR2 YYREEE (reference sequence). The CDR3 has 18 residues. Several immunoSEQ 96-well plates shared each subset's DNA, each plate a replicate. Here immunoSEQ multiplex PCR was the method, and the copy in TCRdb shows in-frame clones only, minus some. The table shows about 1 million clones, with around 74% occurring only once. Only Caucasian adults living in Nashville, Tennessee served as donors. Source material: memory CD4+ T cells sorted from blood. Indicated subset: CD45RA-negative fraction. This TCR came from a young man in good health. The chain is built from TRBV5-4 and TRBJ1-1, with a possible D match to TRBD1 (5 bases). CDR3 loop: CASSLDRAGNVGNTEAFF. DNA for the CDR3: TGTGCCAGCAGCTTGGATCGAGCAGGGAACGTCGGGAACACTGAAGCTTTCTTT.